What follows are 17 T cell receptor beta chains derived from one specimen sequenced in a study of cytomegalovirus exposure and HLA in healthy donors. The PCR made use of 60 Vbeta and 13 Jbeta primers. Clones were read by immunoSEQ multiplex PCR, and TCRdb kept only the in-frame ones, dropping some. The sample lists about 160,000 clones; roughly 81% were seen once. Specimen: PBMCs. The receptors were sampled from a man between 18 and 35 years old in good health and CMV-seropositive.

The chain joins TRBV5-1 to TRBJ2-7; TRBD2 is a possible D gene (5 bases). V dropped 4 bases and J dropped 2 bases, with 16 bases sitting between them. Germline-derived CDR1 and CDR2 are SGHRS and YFSETQ. The CDR3 is 15 residues long. CDR3 sequence reads: CASSPLPGNPYEQYF. DNA of the CDR3: TGCGCCAGCAGCCCCCTCCCCGGGAATCCCTACGAGCAGTACTTC.

CDR3 loop: CASSWTGGNTEAFF. The CDR3 DNA reads as TGTGCCAGCAGTTGGACAGGGGGGAACACTGAAGCTTTCTTT. The rearrangement joins TRBV6-5 to TRBJ1-1; 10 positions match TRBD1. Germline CDR1 reads MNHEY; CDR2 reads SVGAGI. This CDR3 contains 14 residues. After removal of 4 bases from V and 1 base from J, the junction contained 0 bases not matched to a gene.

This chain joins TRBV1 and TRBJ1-2. TRBV1 is a listed pseudogene. The CDR3 totals 17 residues. The CDR3 spells CTSSQDRAGLGLSGYTF. The CDR3 DNA sequence: TGCACCAGCAGCCAAGATAGAGCCGGGTTGGGTTTGTCGGGCTACACCTTC.

The chain has TRBV29-1 and TRBJ1-2; no clear D gene. Trimming stripped 4 bases from V and 8 bases from J, with 14 bases between. Germline assignment: CDR1 SQVTM and CDR2 ANQGSEA. This CDR3 region has 12 residues. CDR3 region: CSVVLDAGGYTF. CDR3 DNA: TGCAGCGTTGTTCTGGATGCGGGGGGCTACACCTTC.

V is TRBV6-9 and J is TRBJ2-2; 8 bases are shared with TRBD1. The CDR3 runs to 16 residues. The germline gives CDR1 MNHGY, CDR2 SVAAGI. V lost 6 bases to trimming and J lost 2 bases; unmatched junction nucleotides: 8. For the CDR3, the DNA is TGTGCCAGCAGCCACAGGACAGGGTTAAACACCGGGGAGCTGTTTTTT. Its translation: CASSHRTGLNTGELFF.

This clone was counted once. The junction departs from the called germline gene at one end, perhaps through a read error. V gene TRBV10-3 combines with J gene TRBJ2-6, with 12 bases that match TRBD1. Per the germline V gene, CDR1 is ENHRY and CDR2 is SYGVKD. CDR3 length equals 18 residues. CDR3 protein: CAIREAGQGASGANGLTF. The CDR3 nucleotides are TGTGCCATCAGGGAGGCGGGACAGGGGGCTTCTGGGGCCAACGGCCTGACTTTC.

With respect to this clone: Other DNA sequences within the sample encode an identical CDR3. The rearrangement links TRBV30 to TRBJ2-5, with D maybe TRBD1 (5 bases). CDR1 and CDR2 (germline): GTSNPN, SVGIG (reference sequence). The CDR3 runs 13 residues. V shed 0 bases and J shed 4 bases, with 9 bases lying between them. The CDR3 spells CAWSVQGVETQYF. The DNA for the CDR3 is TGTGCCTGGAGTGTACAAGGGGTAGAGACCCAGTACTTC.

The V gene is TRBV7-9, the J gene TRBJ2-1; 7 nucleotides align to TRBD2. With 3 bases clipped from V and 4 bases from J, the junction kept 3 bases outside the gene matches. CDR3 length: 14 residues. Germline CDR1 and CDR2: SEHNR and FQNEAQ (reference sequence). The CDR3 loop reads CASSFRDYYNEQFF. The CDR3 DNA reads as TGTGCCAGCAGCTTCCGGGACTATTACAATGAGCAGTTCTTC.

In its sample, this clone was seen once. The chain uses TRBV18 and TRBJ2-5; a weak D match, TRBD2 (6 bases). The V and J ends lost 2 bases and 2 bases respectively, with 9 bases between them. Germline V gene lookup returns CDR1 KGHSH and CDR2 LQKENI. The CDR3 runs to 14 residues. Here the CDR3 reads CASSPIGRQETQYF. CDR3 nucleotides: TGTGCCAGCTCACCAATAGGGAGGCAAGAGACCCAGTACTTC.

This chain links TRBV9 with TRBJ1-2; 7 nucleotides match TRBD1. CDR3 size: 15 residues. Germline-derived CDR1 and CDR2 are SGDLS and YYNGEE. V shed 4 bases and J 3 bases; nucleotides not matched to a gene: 9. The CDR3 loop reads CASSLPRTGHYGYTF. CDR3 bases: TGTGCCAGCAGCCTTCCTCGGACAGGACACTATGGCTACACCTTC.

The genes are TRBV19 and TRBJ1-2, with D hard to call. Germline loops: CDR1 LNHDA, CDR2 SQIVND (reference sequence). This CDR3 has 13 residues. The V gene lost 6 bases and the J gene lost 2 bases, with 10 bases spanning the gap. CDR3: CASRMTQNYGYTF. In DNA, the CDR3 is TGTGCCAGTAGAATGACTCAAAACTATGGCTACACCTTC.

This clone was picked up one time. The rearrangement links TRBV2 to TRBJ1-6; no clear D gene. CDR1 SNHLY and CDR2 FYNNEI come from the germline V gene. The CDR3 extends over 15 amino acids. V lost 1 base and J 7 bases, leaving 11 bases between the germline ends. The CDR3, as DNA: TGTGCCAGCAGTGAAGAGAGGCAGAGAAATTCACCCCTCCACTTT. Translating gives CASSEERQRNSPLHF.

This clone has just one count. J is TRBJ1-2 and V is TRBV7-8; D call uncertain. The CDR3 has 14 amino acids. The V gene's germline CDR1 is SGHVS and CDR2 FQNEAQ. V was cut by 5 bases and J by 5 bases, with 15 bases left in between. The DNA for the CDR3 is TGTGCCAGCAGCGACAAGAACCCCCTATATGGCTACACCTTC. Translated: CASSDKNPLYGYTF.

The chain uses TRBV4-3 and TRBJ2-5; 7 bases map to TRBD1. Germline values: CDR1 LGHNA, CDR2 YSLEER. The CDR3 sequence is 17 residues long. The V and J ends lost 0 bases and 5 bases, in that order; junction bases with no gene match: 12. The chain's CDR3 is CASSQDLSQGVRETQYF. The CDR3 DNA sequence: TGCGCCAGCAGCCAAGATCTATCCCAGGGGGTGAGGGAGACCCAGTACTTC.

This clone was found a few times. A read error may produce the germline difference seen at one junction end. J is TRBJ1-2 and V is TRBV2, with 9 bases identical to TRBD1. The CDR3 is made up of 12 amino acids. Looked up from germline, CDR1 is SNHLY and CDR2 is FYNNEI. As DNA, the CDR3 is TGTGCCAGCGGACAGGGGACAGGGATTAAGGAGTTC. Translated, it gives CASGQGTGIKEF.

The rearrangement uses TRBV5-6 and TRBJ1-6; D is unresolved. Germline V CDR1 and CDR2: SGHDT, YYEEEE. The V end was cut by 2 bases, the J end by 10 bases, with 13 bases between. CDR3 length equals 14 residues. The DNA of the CDR3 is TGTGCCAGCAGCTTAGGTGAATCAGGATCACCCCTCCACTTT. It is translated as CASSLGESGSPLHF.

The chain links TRBV5-4 to TRBJ2-5, with D unresolved. Trimming shortened V by 0 bases and J by 7 bases, and 16 bases separated the two germline ends. Germline V CDR1 and CDR2: SGHNT, YYREEE (reference sequence). The CDR3 has 15 amino acids. The CDR3 protein is CASSLARASGGTQYF. DNA for the CDR3: TGTGCCAGCAGCTTGGCCAGAGCGTCCGGTGGGACCCAGTACTTC. Full variable domain (rest looked up from reference TRBV5-4 and TRBJ2-5): ETGVTQSPTHLIKTRGQQVTLRCSSQSGHNTVSWYQQALGQGPQFIFQYYREEENGRGNFPPRFSGLQFPNYSSELNVNALELDDSALYLCASSLARASGGTQYFGPGTRLLVL.